A selection of T cell receptor beta chains follows, all from one sample in a study of blood T cell repertoires in COVID-19. Sequencing used immunoSEQ multiplex PCR; TCRdb keeps in-frame clones, though not all of them. The data show hundreds of thousands of clones, nearly 90% seen once. Material for sequencing was PBMCs or T cells enriched from blood (not recorded which). The receptors derive from a woman aged 18-29 years with acute COVID-19. The CDR3 runs from the conserved cysteine through the conserved F or W. Fields, in order: clone size, D gene, J gene, V gene, CDR3 DNA, CDR3 protein. A D gene is named only where the DNA matches it firmly. The size of a clone is reported for some rows only, either as once, few or many, or as a class for expanded clones.

NA,NA,TRBJ1-2,TRBV12-5,TGTGCTAGTGGTTTGGTAACAAACCGGATGGGGGGAAAGGGCTACACCTTC,CASGLVTNRMGGKGYTF
NA,NA,TRBJ2-7,TRBV12-3/TRBV12-4,TGTGCCAGCAGTCCCGTAGTCGGGGAGCAGTACTTC,CASSPVVGEQYF
NA,TRBD2,TRBJ2-1,TRBV5-4,TGTGCCAGCAGTCCGGGACTAGCGGGCTACAATGAGCAGTTCTTC,CASSPGLAGYNEQFF
NA,TRBD1,TRBJ2-1,TRBV6-1,TGTGCCAGCAGTGAGCTACAGGGGCCCAATGAGCAGTTCTTC,CASSELQGPNEQFF
once,TRBD1,TRBJ2-7,TRBV4-3,TGCGCCAGCAGCCAAGCCCCGGGACAGGCCTACGAGCAGTACTTC,CASSQAPGQAYEQYF
NA,TRBD2,TRBJ2-1,TRBV9,TGTGCCAGCAGCCTCCGGACTAGCGGATTCCTCAATGAGCAGTTCTTC,CASSLRTSGFLNEQFF
NA,TRBD2,TRBJ2-5,TRBV5-8,TGTGCCAGCAGCTGGAGTCCCCTTACTAGCGGAGGGTACTTC,CASSWSPLTSGGYF
NA,NA,TRBJ2-7,TRBV24-1,TGTGCCACCAGTGATTTCGGCGGGAAGGAGCAGTACTTC,CATSDFGGKEQYF
NA,TRBD2,TRBJ2-4,TRBV27,TGTGCCAGCAGTTCCGGACTAGCGGTAGCCAAAAACATTCAGTACTTC,CASSSGLAVAKNIQYF
NA,NA,TRBJ1-1,TRBV3-1/TRBV3-2,TGTGCCAGCAGCCGACTGGATACTGAAGCTTTCTTT,CASSRLDTEAFF
NA,NA,TRBJ1-2,TRBV11-2,TGTGCCAGCAGCTTAGACAGGGTTCGATCGGATAACTATGGCTACACCTTC,CASSLDRVRSDNYGYTF
NA,TRBD2,TRBJ2-6,TRBV27,TGTGCCAGCAGTGGGGGACTAGCGGGAGGTAGTGGGGCCAACGTCCTGACTTTC,CASSGGLAGGSGANVLTF